One sample yielded the 20 T cell receptor beta chains listed below, sequenced in a study of T cells in localized non-small cell lung cancer. TCRdb keeps only in-frame clones here, not all; method: immunoSEQ multiplex PCR. The sample shows about 23,000 clones, about nine tenths of them seen only once. Sequencing was performed on peripheral blood, taken before any cancer treatment. The receptors here all came from a woman aged 35-75 years with stage I lung adenocarcinoma.

The J gene is TRBJ2-2, the V gene TRBV12-2; the listed D gene, TRBD2, was not tested against the DNA. TRBV12-2 counts as a pseudogene. The CDR3 contains 17 residues. The CDR3 region has the DNA TGTGCAAGTCGCCAGACCGCGGGGACTAGCGTAACCGGGGAGCTGTTTTTT. Translated: CASRQTAGTSVTGELFF.

Here the CDR3 DNA reads TGTGCCAGCAGTGCAAGGTCAGGGGGAGAAAAACTGTTTTTT. Translation: CASSARSGGEKLFF. The gene calls are TRBV25-1 and TRBJ1-4, with 7 bases lining up with TRBD1. In germline, CDR1 is MGHDK, CDR2 SYGVNS. This CDR3 is built from 14 residues. The trim removed 4 bases at V and 8 bases at J, leaving 7 bases unmatched.

The chain combines TRBV7-9 with TRBJ2-2; the D gene is possibly TRBD2 (6 bases). The length of the CDR3 is 16 residues. V lost 1 base to trimming and J lost 0 bases, with 9 bases between them. CDR1 and CDR2 (germline): SEHNR, FQNEAQ (reference sequence). CDR3 coding DNA: TGTGCCAGCAGCTTAGATTGGGGGGCGAACACCGGGGAGCTGTTTTTT. Residues: CASSLDWGANTGELFF.

This chain links TRBV5-6 with TRBJ2-5; D is perhaps TRBD1 or TRBD2 (6 bases each). The CDR3 consists of 15 residues. Trimming cost V 1 base and J 2 bases, with 12 bases left between them. The germline V gene has CDR1 SGHDT and CDR2 YYEEEE. The CDR3 sequence is CASSLRGGTQETQYF. CDR3 DNA: TGTGCCAGCAGCTTGCGAGGGGGGACGCAAGAGACCCAGTACTTC.

The rearrangement links TRBV11-2 to TRBJ2-1; 10 bases fit TRBD2. The CDR3 is 16 residues long. Trimming took 2 bases from V and 3 from J; bases not matched to a gene: 4. Germline V gene data show CDR1 as SGHAT and CDR2 as FQNNGV. The CDR3 is CASSLLAGVGYNEQFF. CDR3 DNA sequence: TGTGCCAGCAGCTTACTAGCGGGAGTTGGCTACAATGAGCAGTTCTTC.

The CDR3 nucleotides are TGTGCCATCAGTGAGTCAGGGGGGGGTCAGCCCCAGCATTTT. Protein product: CAISESGGGQPQHF. The rearrangement links TRBV10-3 to TRBJ1-5, with D possibly TRBD1 on 6 matching bases. V lost 0 bases and J 6 bases, leaving 9 bases between the germline ends. The germline V gene encodes CDR1 ENHRY and CDR2 SYGVKD. The CDR3 is 14 amino acids.

CDR3 in amino acids: CASSLRRQTTNEKLFF. CDR3 in DNA: TGTGCCAGCAGTCTCCGCCGACAGACAACTAATGAAAAACTGTTTTTT. The chain links TRBV27 to TRBJ1-4; perhaps TRBD1 as D (5 bases). The length of the CDR3 is 16 residues. V lost 5 bases and J 0 bases, leaving 13 bases between the germline ends. CDR1 and CDR2 (germline): MNHEY, SMNVEV (reference sequence). Using reference TRBV27 and TRBJ1-4 for the parts outside the CDR3, the full variable domain is EAQVTQNPRYLITVTGKKLTVTCSQNMNHEYMSWYRQDPGLGLRQIYYSMNVEVTDKGDVPEGYKVSRKEKRNFPLILESPSPNQTSLYFCASSLRRQTTNEKLFFGSGTQLSVL.

The V gene is TRBV9, the J gene TRBJ2-1; D gene uncertain. Germline CDR1 SGDLS, CDR2 YYNGEE. There are 16 residues in the CDR3. V lost 2 bases, J lost 7 bases, and 19 bases lay in between. The CDR3 sequence: CASSVYSVPAGNEQFF. CDR3 bases: TGTGCCAGCAGCGTTTACTCCGTCCCCGCAGGAAATGAGCAGTTCTTC.

The rearrangement joins TRBV6-1 to TRBJ2-6, with TRBD1 identical over 7 bases. Per the germline V gene, CDR1 is MNHNS and CDR2 is SASEGT. Trimming took 6 bases from V and 4 from J; bases not matched to a gene: 3. The length of the CDR3 is 14 residues. The CDR3 is CASRDRAGANVLTF. The CDR3 bases are TGTGCCAGCAGAGACAGGGCCGGGGCCAACGTCCTGACTTTC.

For the CDR3, the DNA is TGTGCCTGGGCGACAGGGGGAGGCACTGAAGCTTTCTTT. This translates into CAWATGGGTEAFF. The chain recombines TRBV30 with TRBJ1-1; 9 nucleotides match TRBD1. The CDR3 length is 13 residues. Trimming removed 5 bases from V and 4 bases from J; junction bases left unmatched: 5. The germline V gene has CDR1 GTSNPN and CDR2 SVGIG (reference sequence).

The J gene is TRBJ2-1, the V gene TRBV7-3, with 8 nucleotides matching TRBD2. This CDR3 is 21 amino acids long. V trimming: 2 bases; J trimming: 2 bases; junction bases outside the gene matches: 20. Germline CDR1 is SGHTA and CDR2 is FQGTGA. The CDR3 sequence is CASSLETSVYKVRATYNEQFF. DNA of the CDR3: TGTGCCAGCAGCTTAGAGACTAGCGTTTATAAAGTTCGTGCGACCTACAATGAGCAGTTCTTC.

V is TRBV28 and J is TRBJ1-1, with D uncertain. This CDR3 contains 15 residues. The germline V gene encodes CDR1 MDHEN and CDR2 SYDVKM. V lost 5 bases and J lost 0, with 13 bases in between. CDR3 protein: CASSLWTEMNTEAFF. In DNA, the CDR3 is TGTGCCAGCAGTCTCTGGACCGAGATGAACACTGAAGCTTTCTTT.

V and J are TRBV5-4 and TRBJ2-7; TRBD2 agrees at 8 bases. The J segment lost 3 bases and the V segment lost 4 bases, leaving 15 bases of the junction unmatched. CDR3 length: 17 amino acids. Germline V lookup: CDR1 SGHNT, CDR2 YYREEE (reference sequence). The chain's CDR3 is CASSPPATGGPIYEQYF. The CDR3 coding sequence is TGTGCCAGCAGCCCCCCAGCTACGGGAGGGCCCATCTACGAGCAGTACTTC.

This chain connects TRBV5-1 to TRBJ1-1; the D gene is possibly TRBD1 (5 bases). Germline CDR1 is SGHRS and CDR2 is YFSETQ. The CDR3 totals 14 residues. V was shortened by 1 base and J by 1 base, with 8 bases between the two germline ends. For the CDR3, the DNA is TGCGCCAGCAGCTTGCAGGGTGCGAACACTGAAGCTTTCTTT. Its protein product is CASSLQGANTEAFF. The full variable domain, in which reference TRBV5-1 and TRBJ1-1 provide the parts outside the CDR3, is KAGVTQTPRYLIKTRGQQVTLSCSPISGHRSVSWYQQTPGQGLQFLFEYFSETQRNKGNFPGRFSGRQFSNSRSEMNVSTLELGDSALYLCASSLQGANTEAFFGQGTRLTVV.

The V call is TRBV28, the J call TRBJ1-2; the D gene is possibly TRBD1 (5 bases). CDR1 MDHEN and CDR2 SYDVKM come from the germline V gene. V lost 10 bases, J lost 3 bases, and 15 bases lay in between. CDR3 length: 13 amino acids. CDR3 amino acids: CAISNRPHYGYTF. The CDR3 nucleotides read TGTGCCATAAGTAACAGGCCCCACTATGGCTACACCTTC.

The V call is TRBV28, the J call TRBJ1-4, with D unclear. Trimming removed 6 bases at V and 3 bases at J, with 5 bases between. The CDR3 consists of 12 residues. Germline V gene data show CDR1 as MDHEN and CDR2 as SYDVKM. The CDR3 is CASRDSNEKLFF. CDR3 nucleotides: TGTGCCAGCAGGGACTCTAATGAAAAACTGTTTTTT. Together with reference TRBV28 and TRBJ1-4, the CDR3 gives the full variable domain: DVKVTQSSRYLVKRTGEKVFLECVQDMDHENMFWYRQDPGLGLRLIYFSYDVKMKEKGDIPEGYSVSREKKERFSLILESASTNQTSMYLCASRDSNEKLFFGSGTQLSVL.

This sequence joins TRBV7-2 and TRBJ2-2; no clear D. CDR1 and CDR2 (germline): SGHTA, FQGNSA. The V and J ends lost 0 bases and 4 bases respectively, with 6 bases between them. The CDR3 has 14 amino acids. CDR3 amino acids: CASSLAPATGELFF. The CDR3 DNA reads TGTGCCAGCAGCTTAGCACCAGCCACCGGGGAGCTGTTTTTT.

The chain combines TRBV7-9 with TRBJ2-1, with D unresolved. Germline CDR1 and CDR2: SEHNR and FQNEAQ (reference sequence). There are 14 residues in the CDR3. V lost 2 bases to trimming and J lost 6 bases, with 11 bases between them. The CDR3 reads CASSLSPGPNEQFF. The CDR3 DNA sequence: TGTGCCAGCAGCTTATCTCCCGGTCCCAATGAGCAGTTCTTC.

The genes are TRBV7-2 and TRBJ2-1; 11 bases match TRBD2. V lost 1 base and J lost 3; bases outside the gene matches: 2. Germline V CDR1 and CDR2: SGHTA, FQGNSA. The CDR3 is 16 amino acids. CDR3 region: CASSLVAGGIYNEQFF. The CDR3 DNA sequence: TGTGCCAGCAGCTTAGTAGCGGGAGGGATCTACAATGAGCAGTTCTTC.

The chain combines TRBV6-1 with TRBJ2-3; D gene unclear. Germline V CDR1 and CDR2: MNHNS, SASEGT. V shed 1 base and J shed 4 bases, with 6 bases lying between them. The CDR3 totals 13 residues. CDR3 sequence (DNA): TGTGCCAGCAGTGAAGTGAGATCAGATACGCAGTATTTT. Translation: CASSEVRSDTQYF.